The 7 T cell receptor beta chains reported below all come from one sample, sequenced in a study of blood T cell repertoires in COVID-19. Libraries were prepared by immunoSEQ multiplex PCR; TCRdb keeps only in-frame clonotypes and omits some of them. The sample carries around 190,000 clones, about nine tenths recorded once. Sequenced material: peripheral blood. All receptors derive from a man between 18 and 29 years old with active or convalescent COVID-19.

The chain employs TRBV3-1 (or the pseudogene TRBV3-2) and TRBJ2-3; D is ambiguous. CDR3 length equals 14 residues. CDR1 is LGHDT, CDR2 YNNKEL, per germline (reference sequence). Trimming removed 0 bases from V and 0 bases from J, with 4 bases in between. The CDR3, as DNA: TGTGCCAGCAGCCAAGACGTCAGCACAGATACGCAGTATTTT. Its protein is CASSQDVSTDTQYF.

The rearrangement joins TRBV13 to TRBJ2-1; 14 positions agree with TRBD2. The germline gives CDR1 PRHDT, CDR2 FYEKMQ (reference sequence). The CDR3 is made up of 17 amino acids. Trimming at V came to 0 bases and at J to 8 bases, leaving 6 bases not matched to a gene. The CDR3 bases are TGTGCCAGCAGCTTAGGAGCCGGGACTAGCGGGAGACATGAGCAGTTCTTC. Encoded protein: CASSLGAGTSGRHEQFF.

The rearrangement uses TRBV4-2 and TRBJ2-4; the D gene is possibly TRBD2 (6 bases). The germline V gene encodes CDR1 LGHNA and CDR2 YNFKEQ. The CDR3 length is 15 residues. V lost 0 bases, J lost 7 bases, and 13 bases lay in between. Written as DNA, the CDR3 is TGTGCCAGCAGCCAAGATAGCGAACGGGGGAACATTCAGTACTTC. Translated: CASSQDSERGNIQYF.

The gene calls are TRBV3-1 (or the pseudogene TRBV3-2) and TRBJ2-7; 10 nucleotides line up with TRBD2. CDR1 is LGHDT, CDR2 YNNKEL, per germline (reference sequence). CDR3 length: 15 amino acids. The junction had 6 bases not matched to a gene; V was cut back by 4 bases and J by 3 bases. The CDR3 loop is CASSRGLAAFYEQYF. The CDR3, as DNA: TGTGCCAGCAGCCGTGGACTAGCGGCCTTCTACGAGCAGTACTTC.

The rearrangement joins TRBV5-1 to TRBJ1-3, with 10 bases identical to TRBD1. Trimming took 4 bases from V and 4 from J; bases not matched to a gene: 5. The CDR3 is made up of 15 amino acids. Germline CDR1 is SGHRS and CDR2 is YFSETQ. CDR3 region: CASSTVTGGGNTIYF. CDR3 DNA sequence: TGCGCCAGCAGCACTGTGACAGGGGGCGGAAACACCATATATTTT.

The chain couples TRBV19 to TRBJ2-3; D is perhaps TRBD2 (5 bases). This CDR3 is built from 13 residues. The germline gives CDR1 LNHDA, CDR2 SQIVND (reference sequence). Trimming stripped 6 bases from V and 9 bases from J, with 16 bases between. This CDR3 is CASSRTGSGTQYF. In DNA form, the CDR3 reads TGTGCCAGTAGCCGGACTGGGTCGGGGACGCAGTATTTT.

This chain uses TRBV2 with TRBJ1-5, with TRBD1 matching 8 bases. Losses at the gene ends were 6 bases for V and 1 base for J; bases not matched to a gene: 5. This CDR3 contains 15 residues. Germline lookup yields CDR1 SNHLY and CDR2 FYNNEI. CDR3 sequence reads: CASSLNRGSNQPQHF. The CDR3 DNA reads as TGTGCCAGCAGCCTAAACAGGGGGAGCAATCAGCCCCAGCATTTT.